Following are 15 T cell receptor beta chains from one sample sequenced in a study of T cell responses to AZD1222 COVID-19 vaccine. Profiled with immunoSEQ multiplex PCR; TCRdb holds only in-frame clones, not every one. This table has 110,000 or so clones, 70% to 90% appearing once. Specimen: peripheral blood, collected on day 0 of AZD1222 vaccination. These receptors all stem from an adult in good health.

This chain links TRBV7-8 with TRBJ1-5; D possibly corresponds to TRBD1 (5 bases). From germline, CDR1 is SGHVS and CDR2 FQNEAQ. There are 14 residues in the CDR3. Trimming removed 1 base at V and 4 bases at J, with 8 bases between. The CDR3 here is CASSLDAGNQPQHF. CDR3 nucleotides: TGTGCCAGCAGCTTAGACGCAGGGAATCAGCCCCAGCATTTT.

The rearrangement joins TRBV7-3 to TRBJ2-3, with 11 bases matching TRBD2. V was pared by 1 base and J by 6 bases, with 6 bases of the junction left unmatched. The CDR3 extends over 16 amino acids. Germline loops: CDR1 SGHTA, CDR2 FQGTGA. The CDR3 spells CASSLRGLAALDTQYF. As DNA, the CDR3 is TGTGCCAGCAGCTTAAGGGGACTAGCGGCTTTGGATACGCAGTATTTT. The whole variable domain, filled in from reference TRBV7-3 and TRBJ2-3, reads GAGVSQTPSNKVTEKGKYVELRCDPISGHTALYWYRQSLGQGPEFLIYFQGTGAADDSGLPNDRFFAVRPEGSVSTLKIQRTERGDSAVYLCASSLRGLAALDTQYFGPGTRLTVL.

The chain couples TRBV11-3 to TRBJ1-1, with unresolved D. In germline, CDR1 is SGHNT, CDR2 YENEEA. The germline V and J ends were trimmed by 1 base and 0 bases, with 9 bases remaining between them. CDR3 length: 15 residues. CDR3 in DNA: TGTGCCAGCAGCTTAGTAGGGCAATTGAACACTGAAGCTTTCTTT. Residues: CASSLVGQLNTEAFF.

The chain employs TRBV21-1 and TRBJ2-7; TRBD1 is the table's D call, not checked against the DNA. TRBV21-1 is a pseudogene segment. The CDR3 is 21 amino acids. CDR3: CASSKIWFCAFGNRAFYEQYF. CDR3 nucleotides: TGTGCCAGCAGCAAAATTTGGTTTTGCGCATTTGGCAACAGGGCATTCTACGAGCAGTACTTC.

The chain links TRBV13 to TRBJ2-1; 7 nucleotides align to TRBD2. The ends lost 0 bases at V and 4 bases at J; junction bases unmatched: 6. This CDR3 has 16 amino acids. CDR1 PRHDT and CDR2 FYEKMQ come from the germline V gene (reference sequence). The CDR3 here is CASSLGNGGKYNEQFF. CDR3 coding DNA: TGTGCCAGCAGCTTAGGTAACGGGGGGAAATACAATGAGCAGTTCTTC. The full variable domain, completed using reference TRBV13 and TRBJ2-1, is AAGVIQSPRHLIKEKRETATLKCYPIPRHDTVYWYQQGPGQDPQFLISFYEKMQSDKGSIPDRFSAQQFSDYHSELNMSSLELGDSALYFCASSLGNGGKYNEQFFGPGTRLTVL.

The chain recombines TRBV28 with TRBJ2-2; D unclear. The ends were cut back, 4 bases at V and 1 base at J, with 4 bases in the middle. The CDR3 totals 13 residues. CDR1 and CDR2 (germline): MDHEN, SYDVKM. The CDR3 spells CASSWGNTGELFF. CDR3 coding DNA: TGTGCCAGCAGTTGGGGGAACACCGGGGAGCTGTTTTTT.

The gene calls are TRBV27 and TRBJ2-7, with TRBD1 identical over 9 bases. V was pared by 6 bases and J by 6 bases, with 9 bases of the junction left unmatched. This CDR3 contains 14 residues. Germline CDR1 MNHEY, CDR2 SMNVEV (reference sequence). The CDR3 sequence is CASRMDRGNAEQYF. CDR3 DNA sequence: TGTGCCAGCAGGATGGACAGGGGAAATGCCGAGCAGTACTTC.

Only a few counts were recorded for this clone. The chain couples TRBV6-5 to TRBJ1-2; 7 nucleotides agree with TRBD1. The V and J ends lost 2 bases and 0 bases, in that order; junction bases with no gene match: 3. Germline CDR1 reads MNHEY; CDR2 reads SVGAGI. The CDR3 runs 15 residues. The CDR3 coding sequence is TGTGCCAGCAGTTACCGGGACAGCCCTAACTATGGCTACACCTTC. This gives the protein CASSYRDSPNYGYTF.

The chain uses TRBV5-4 and TRBJ1-4, with 7 bases lining up with TRBD1. With 4 bases clipped from V and 2 bases from J, the junction kept 2 bases outside the gene matches. The CDR3 contains 14 residues. Germline V lookup: CDR1 SGHNT, CDR2 YYREEE (reference sequence). CDR3 nucleotide sequence: TGTGCCAGCAGCGTGGACAGGACTAATGAAAAACTGTTTTTT. It specifies CASSVDRTNEKLFF.

V gene TRBV7-2 combines with J gene TRBJ2-5; D unclear. The CDR3 is made up of 13 amino acids. V dropped 1 base and J dropped 2 bases, with 5 bases sitting between them. Germline V gene data show CDR1 as SGHTA and CDR2 as FQGNSA. CDR3 loop: CASSLVGQETQYF. The CDR3 coding sequence is TGTGCCAGCAGCTTAGTAGGTCAAGAGACCCAGTACTTC.

The chain employs TRBV24-1 and TRBJ2-2; tentatively, D is TRBD1 or TRBD2 (5 bases each). The CDR3 has 14 residues. Germline values: CDR1 KGHDR, CDR2 SFDVKD. Trimming cost V 9 bases and J 5 bases, with 15 bases left between them. The CDR3 sequence: CATSGRPKTGELFF. In nucleotides, the CDR3 is TGTGCCACCTCGGGACGGCCAAAAACCGGGGAGCTGTTTTTT.

The chain has TRBV19 and TRBJ1-2; D is ambiguous. The CDR3 covers 11 residues. Trimming removed 5 bases at V and 6 bases at J, with 7 bases between. The germline CDR1 and CDR2 sequences are LNHDA and SQIVND (reference sequence). The CDR3 nucleotides read TGTGCCAGTAGTTGGGCAGATGGCTACACCTTC. It yields the protein CASSWADGYTF.

The chain has TRBV19 and TRBJ1-6; TRBD1 might be the D (6 bases). CDR3 length equals 14 residues. V lost 0 bases to trimming and J lost 10 bases, with 10 bases between them. CDR1 is LNHDA, CDR2 SQIVND, per germline (reference sequence). CDR3 sequence: CASSIDTGYSPLHF. DNA for the CDR3: TGTGCCAGTAGTATAGACACAGGGTACTCACCCCTCCACTTT.

V gene TRBV30 combines with J gene TRBJ2-7, with 8 positions matching TRBD1. With V trimmed by 3 bases and J by 2 bases, 0 bases remained unmatched. The CDR3 is 12 residues long. Per the germline V gene, CDR1 is GTSNPN and CDR2 is SVGIG (reference sequence). The CDR3 region is CAWRDRAYEQYF. CDR3 nucleotides: TGTGCCTGGAGGGACAGGGCCTACGAGCAGTACTTC.

This rearrangement joins TRBV7-6 to TRBJ2-3; the D gene is possibly TRBD2 (5 bases). There are 16 residues in the CDR3. Germline CDR1 is SGHVS and CDR2 is FNYEAQ. V was clipped by 1 base and J by 6 bases, with 17 bases between them. This CDR3 reads CASSLGSQRVADTQYF. The CDR3 bases are TGTGCCAGCAGCTTAGGTAGCCAGAGGGTCGCGGATACGCAGTATTTT.